This is a list of T cell receptor beta chains from one sample in a study of blood T cell repertoires in COVID-19. TCRdb's table, derived via immunoSEQ multiplex PCR, lists solely in-frame clones and lacks some. Among 150,000 to 200,000 clones listed, around nine tenths were seen once. The sample taken for sequencing was peripheral blood. These receptors all come from a man aged 65-85 years with active or convalescent COVID-19. The CDR3 runs from the conserved cysteine through the conserved F or W. The order of the fields is V gene, J gene, D gene, clone size, CDR3 protein, CDR3 DNA. The D gene is left open where the match is weak. Clone size is shown for a subset of rows, as once, few, many or a class of expanded clone.

TRBV27	TRBJ1-5	.	once	CASTQRAGVNQPQHF	TGTGCCAGCACCCAACGGGCAGGGGTAAATCAGCCCCAGCATTTT
TRBV6-1	TRBJ1-4	.	.	CASSEISRGTNEKLFF	TGTGCCAGCAGTGAAATTAGTCGGGGAACTAATGAAAAACTGTTTTTT
TRBV7-2	TRBJ2-3	TRBD2	.	CASSLGLAADTQYF	TGTGCCAGCAGCTTAGGGCTAGCGGCAGATACGCAGTATTTT
TRBV7-2	TRBJ2-7	.	.	CASSFSASFYEQYF	TGTGCCAGCAGCTTCAGTGCTAGCTTCTACGAGCAGTACTTC
TRBV6-5	TRBJ1-3	.	few	CASTEISGNTIYF	TGTGCCAGCACGGAGATCTCTGGAAACACCATATATTTT
TRBV4-2	TRBJ2-1	TRBD2	.	CASSPGGNYNEQFF	TGTGCCAGCAGCCCGGGAGGAAACTACAATGAGCAGTTCTTC
TRBV7-2	TRBJ1-4	.	.	CASSRNGQGEKLFF	TGTGCCAGCAGCCGGAATGGACAAGGGGAAAAACTGTTTTTT
TRBV15	TRBJ1-1	.	.	CATSRESRRSEAFF	TGTGCCACCAGCAGAGAGTCACGCAGGTCGGAAGCTTTCTTT
TRBV2	TRBJ1-2	TRBD1	.	CASSRQGTNYGYTF	TGTGCCAGCAGTAGACAGGGGACTAACTATGGCTACACCTTC
TRBV18	TRBJ1-5	TRBD1	.	CASSPGQSNQPQHF	TGTGCCAGCTCACCGGGACAGAGTAATCAGCCCCAGCATTTT
TRBV19	TRBJ1-2	.	.	CASSMAGDYGYTF	TGTGCCAGTAGTATGGCAGGGGACTATGGCTACACCTTC
TRBV5-4	TRBJ1-2	.	.	CASSLSGYTF	TGTGCCAGCAGCTTGTCAGGCTACACCTTC
TRBV4-3	TRBJ1-2	TRBD1	.	CASSQDLDRGPTGPYGYTF	TGCGCCAGCAGCCAAGACCTTGACAGGGGGCCAACAGGACCCTATGGCTACACCTTC
TRBV19	TRBJ2-7	TRBD1	.	CATKDRHSYEQYF	TGTGCCACCAAGGACAGGCACTCCTACGAGCAGTACTTC
TRBV19	TRBJ1-5	.	.	CASQRGLSNQPQHF	TGTGCCAGCCAAAGGGGGTTGAGCAATCAGCCCCAGCATTTT
TRBV2	TRBJ2-5	.	once	CASSDRETQYF	TGTGCCAGCAGTGATCGGGAGACCCAGTACTTC